This paragraph reports one T cell receptor (beta chain). Assay used: immunoSEQ multiplex PCR; TCRdb lists only in-frame clones, some missing. The profile covers about 89,000 clones, with roughly 86% appearing a single time and around 5.9% taken by the ten largest. The data were taken from a study of T cell responses to AZD1222 COVID-19 vaccine. The clonotype originates from an adult who received the AZD1222 COVID-19 vaccine. Sequenced material: peripheral blood, taken 28 days after the second AZD1222 dose.

The CDR3: CASSENSREKLFF. In nucleotides, the CDR3 is TGTGCCAGCAGTGAAAACTCGAGGGAAAAACTGTTTTTT. This chain connects TRBV2 to TRBJ1-4; unclear D gene. Deletions cut 2 bases from V and 8 bases from J, with 9 bases between. From germline, CDR1 is SNHLY and CDR2 FYNNEI. This CDR3 contains 13 residues.